The subject of this entry is one T cell receptor beta chain. This CDR3 region has 17 residues. CDR1 and CDR2 from the germline V gene are SGDLS and YYNGEE. J was trimmed by 0 bases and V by 3 bases; bases with no gene match: 9. The data stem from a study of shared clonotypes between healthy human individuals. TCRdb's copy holds only in-frame clones and misses some; the assay was immunoSEQ multiplex PCR. The table shows nearly 750,000 clones, with about two thirds occurring only once. The chain links TRBV9 to TRBJ1-3; TRBD1 agrees at 7 bases. This TCR derives from a woman aged 25 to 39 in good health. Material for sequencing was memory CD4+ T cells sorted from blood. The subset here: CD45RA-negative fraction. The CDR3 spells CASSARQGGYSGNTIYF. In DNA form, the CDR3 reads TGTGCCAGCAGCGCGAGACAGGGAGGGTACTCTGGAAACACCATATATTTT. Full variable domain (rest looked up from reference TRBV9 and TRBJ1-3): DSGVTQTPKHLITATGQRVTLRCSPRSGDLSVYWYQQSLDQGLQFLIQYYNGEERAKGNILERFSAQQFPDLHSELNLSSLELGDSALYFCASSARQGGYSGNTIYFGEGSWLTVV.